The sequence of this T cell receptor beta chain was determined in a study of T cell repertoires in ileal Crohn's disease. Documented time point: proximal margin of the surgical specimen (macroscopically non-inflamed). Profiled with immunoSEQ multiplex PCR; TCRdb holds only in-frame clones, not every one. This sample has around 5,000 clones, with more than 75% found just once. V was shortened by 2 bases and J by 4 bases, with 3 bases between the two germline ends. CDR3 length equals 11 residues. Germline assignment: CDR1 SGHTA and CDR2 FQGNSA. This receptor was taken from an adult with Crohn's disease. The sequenced sample consisted of ileal tissue. The chain combines TRBV7-2 with TRBJ2-7, with D hard to call. In nucleotides, the CDR3 is TGTGCCAGCAGCTTAAGGTACGAGCAGTACTTC. It codes for CASSLRYEQYF.